This paragraph covers one T cell receptor (beta chain) sequence. Germline CDR1 SGHTA, CDR2 FQGNSA. There are 14 residues in the CDR3. J gave up 4 bases and V 6 bases, and 5 bases lay outside the gene matches. This sample is part of a study of blood T cell repertoires in COVID-19. Overall study context: The origin of the acute and convalescent COVID-19 samples was the United States, Italy and Spain. The analysed material was cDNA or gDNA that came from T cells, B-cell-depleted T cells, or PBMCs.

Authors' analysis steps: Scientists estimated how many nucleated cells there were by amplifying reference gene primers. The data were produced by immunoSEQ multiplex PCR, yet TCRdb's version contains in-frame clones alone and is incomplete. D and trimming come from the DNA, and the V and J calls and clone size come from that table. The sample includes roughly 140,000 clones, less than 85% of them seen just once. Input material: peripheral blood. This chain joins TRBV7-2 and TRBJ2-5; TRBD1 matches at 10 bases. This TCR was recovered from a woman of 80 years or more in a cohort sampled during active or convalescent COVID-19. CDR3 sequence: CASRQDRGRETQYF. The DNA of the CDR3 is TGTGCCAGCAGACAAGACAGGGGGCGAGAGACCCAGTACTTC. Variable domain in full (rest from reference TRBV7-2 and TRBJ2-5): GAGVSQSPSNKVTEKGKDVELRCDPISGHTALYWYRQSLGQGLEFLIYFQGNSAPDKSGLPSDRFSAERTGGSVSTLTIQRTQQEDSAVYLCASRQDRGRETQYFGPGTRLLVL.